What follows describes a single T cell receptor beta chain. This entry comes from a study of OX40 agonist ivuxolimab in advanced cancers. The CDR3 runs to 15 residues. CDR1 is LNHNV and CDR2 is YYDKDF in the germline V gene (reference sequence). Trimming left V 1 base short and J 5 bases short, with 11 bases between. Researchers took blood at baseline, on cycle 4 day 1, and on cycle 7 day 1. Sequenced by immunoSEQ multiplex PCR; TCRdb stores in-frame clones only, minus some. The table includes tens of thousands of clones, more than 80% detected once. This rearrangement joins TRBV15 to TRBJ1-4; a weak D match, TRBD1 (5 bases). The sample here was CD4+ or CD8+ T cells sorted from blood, taken in a trial of the OX40 agonist ivuxolimab. This TCR was sampled from an adult with an advanced solid tumor such as melanoma, head and neck, liver or kidney cancer. CDR3 coding DNA: TGTGCCACCAGCAGAGGAGGGGCGGGGAATGAAAAACTGTTTTTT. Translated: CATSRGGAGNEKLFF. Supplemented by reference TRBV15 and TRBJ1-4, the full variable domain reads DAMVIQNPRYQVTQFGKPVTLSCSQTLNHNVMYWYQQKSSQAPKLLFHYYDKDFNNEADTPDNFQSRRPNTSFCFLDIRSPGLGDTAMYLCATSRGGAGNEKLFFGSGTQLSVL.